This TCR beta chain was identified during a study of T cell responses to AZD1222 COVID-19 vaccine. General study results and limits: Spike-specific TCR breadth and depth rose after two AZD1222 doses.

Concerning this clone: Its matching antigen is unknown.

Assay used: immunoSEQ multiplex PCR; TCRdb lists only in-frame clones, some missing. The table has around 140,000 clones, approximately 92% seen once. CDR3 length: 16 amino acids. Between the trimmed V and J ends, which lost 8 bases and 3 bases, there was a span of 20 bases. Germline CDR1 is MDHEN and CDR2 is SYDVKM. Sequenced material: peripheral blood, taken on day 0 of AZD1222 vaccination. This sequence joins TRBV28 and TRBJ1-5, with D possibly being TRBD1 (6 bases). The sequence came from an adult in good health. CDR3 bases: TGTGCCAGCTGGGGAAGAGGGGAGGGGGACAATCAGCCCCAGCATTTT. As protein: CASWGRGEGDNQPQHF.